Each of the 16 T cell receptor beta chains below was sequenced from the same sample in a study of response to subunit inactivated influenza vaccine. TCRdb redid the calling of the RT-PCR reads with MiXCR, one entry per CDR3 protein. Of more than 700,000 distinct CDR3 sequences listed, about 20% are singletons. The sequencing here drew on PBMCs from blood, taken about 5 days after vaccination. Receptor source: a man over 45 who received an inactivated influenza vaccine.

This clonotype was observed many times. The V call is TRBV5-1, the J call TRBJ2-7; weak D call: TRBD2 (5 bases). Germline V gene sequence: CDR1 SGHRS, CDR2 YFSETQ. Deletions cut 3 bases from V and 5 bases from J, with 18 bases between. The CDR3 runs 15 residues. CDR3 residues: CASSYAGHPQDEQYF. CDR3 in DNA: TGCGCCAGCAGCTATGCGGGTCACCCCCAGGACGAGCAGTACTTC.

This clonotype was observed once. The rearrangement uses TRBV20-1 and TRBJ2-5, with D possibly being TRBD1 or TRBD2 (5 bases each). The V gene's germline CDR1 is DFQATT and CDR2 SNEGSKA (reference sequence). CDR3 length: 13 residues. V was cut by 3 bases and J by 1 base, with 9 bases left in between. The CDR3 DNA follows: TGCAGTGCTAGCCGGGACGCCCAAGAGACCCAGTACTTC. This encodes CSASRDAQETQYF.

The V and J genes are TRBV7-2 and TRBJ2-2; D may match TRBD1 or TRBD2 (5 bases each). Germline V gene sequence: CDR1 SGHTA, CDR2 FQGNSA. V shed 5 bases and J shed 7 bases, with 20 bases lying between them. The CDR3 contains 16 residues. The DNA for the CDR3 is TGTGCCAGCAGCCCCCAGATCTTTGTGGGGGTCGGGGAGCTGTTTTTT. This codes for CASSPQIFVGVGELFF.

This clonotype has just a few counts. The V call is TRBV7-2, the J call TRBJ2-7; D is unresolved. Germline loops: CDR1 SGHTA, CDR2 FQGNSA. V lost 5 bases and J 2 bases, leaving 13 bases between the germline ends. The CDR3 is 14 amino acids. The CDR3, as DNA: TGTGCCAGCAGCATTACCAACGGACCCTACGAGCAGTACTTC. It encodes CASSITNGPYEQYF.

CDR3 in amino acids: CASSRKRTGGISETQYF. The DNA for the CDR3 is TGTGCCAGCAGCCGAAAACGGACAGGGGGAATTTCGGAGACCCAGTACTTC. The chain recombines TRBV7-9 with TRBJ2-5, with 10 bases identical to TRBD1. After removal of 5 bases from V and 5 bases from J, the junction contained 14 bases not matched to a gene. The CDR3 contains 17 residues. In germline, CDR1 is SEHNR, CDR2 FQNEAQ (reference sequence).

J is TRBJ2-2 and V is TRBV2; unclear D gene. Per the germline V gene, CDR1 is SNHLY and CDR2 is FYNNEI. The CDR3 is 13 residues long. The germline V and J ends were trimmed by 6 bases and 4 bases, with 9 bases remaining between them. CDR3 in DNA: TGTGCCAGCAGGGTCAGAGCCACCGGGGAGCTGTTTTTT. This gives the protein CASRVRATGELFF.

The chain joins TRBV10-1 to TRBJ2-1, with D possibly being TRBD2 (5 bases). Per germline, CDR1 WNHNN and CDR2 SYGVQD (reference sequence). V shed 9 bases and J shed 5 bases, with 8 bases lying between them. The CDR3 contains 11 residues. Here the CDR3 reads CARTGNNEQFF. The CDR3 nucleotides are TGCGCCAGGACGGGAAACAATGAGCAGTTCTTC.

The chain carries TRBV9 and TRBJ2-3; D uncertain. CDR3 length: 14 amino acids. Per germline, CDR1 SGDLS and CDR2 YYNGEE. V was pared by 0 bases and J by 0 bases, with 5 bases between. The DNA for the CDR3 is TGTGCCAGCAGCGTAGATCCTAGCACAGATACGCAGTATTTT. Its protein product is CASSVDPSTDTQYF.

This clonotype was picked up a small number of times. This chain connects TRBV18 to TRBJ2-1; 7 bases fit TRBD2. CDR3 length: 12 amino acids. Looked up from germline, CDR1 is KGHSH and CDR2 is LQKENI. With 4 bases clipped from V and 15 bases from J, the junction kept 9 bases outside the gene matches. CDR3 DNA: TGTGCCAGCTCACTAGGACTAGAGGTTCTGTTCTTC. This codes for CASSLGLEVLFF.

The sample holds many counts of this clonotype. CDR3 coding DNA: TGTGCCAGCAGTTTTGGGGGCAAGGCTAACTATGGCTACACCTTC. It codes for CASSFGGKANYGYTF. The chain carries TRBV12-3 or TRBV12-4 and TRBJ1-2; weak D call: TRBD1 (6 bases). Trimming took 3 bases from V and 0 from J, leaving 11 bases between them. The CDR3 totals 15 residues.

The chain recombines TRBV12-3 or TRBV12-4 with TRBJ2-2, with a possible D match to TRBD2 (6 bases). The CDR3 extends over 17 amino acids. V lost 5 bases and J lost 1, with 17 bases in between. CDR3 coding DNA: TGTGCCAGCAGTAAGGGCAGGGAGGCCCTGAACACCGGGGAGCTGTTTTTT. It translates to CASSKGREALNTGELFF.

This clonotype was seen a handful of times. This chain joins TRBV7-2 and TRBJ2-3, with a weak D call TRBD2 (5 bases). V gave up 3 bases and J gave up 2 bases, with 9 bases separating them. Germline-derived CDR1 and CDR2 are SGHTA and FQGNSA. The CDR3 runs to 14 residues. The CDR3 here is CASSFEGFTDTQYF. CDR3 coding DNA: TGTGCCAGCAGCTTTGAGGGTTTCACAGATACGCAGTATTTT.

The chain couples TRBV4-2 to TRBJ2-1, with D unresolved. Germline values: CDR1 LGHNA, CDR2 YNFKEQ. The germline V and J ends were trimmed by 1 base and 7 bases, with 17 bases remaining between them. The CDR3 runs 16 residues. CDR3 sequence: CASSQGQSATVNEQFF. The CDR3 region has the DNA TGTGCCAGCAGCCAAGGACAATCCGCCACAGTGAATGAGCAGTTCTTC.

CDR3 residues: CASNRLAGVGDTQYF. CDR3 sequence (DNA): TGCGCCAGCAATCGACTAGCGGGAGTGGGAGATACGCAGTATTTT. This chain links TRBV23-1 with TRBJ2-3; TRBD2 matches 12 bases. TRBV23-1 is treated as an ORF (open reading frame) with a function not yet certain. V was clipped by 7 bases and J by 5 bases; unmatched bases: 7. This CDR3 is 15 amino acids long.

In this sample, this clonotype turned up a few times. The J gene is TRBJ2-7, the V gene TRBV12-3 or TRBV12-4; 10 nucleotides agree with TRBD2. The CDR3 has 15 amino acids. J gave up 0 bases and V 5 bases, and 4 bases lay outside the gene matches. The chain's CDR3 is CASSHSSGSSYEQYF. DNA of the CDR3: TGTGCCAGCAGTCATTCTAGCGGGAGCTCCTACGAGCAGTACTTC.

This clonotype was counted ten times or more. CDR3: CASSRAGLPYEQYF. In DNA form, the CDR3 reads TGTGCCAGCAGTAGAGCGGGCCTGCCCTACGAGCAGTACTTC. The V and J genes are TRBV25-1 and TRBJ2-7; tentative D call: TRBD2 (6 bases). The V gene lost 5 bases and the J gene lost 2 bases, with 13 bases spanning the gap. The CDR3 has 14 amino acids. Germline V gene sequence: CDR1 MGHDK, CDR2 SYGVNS.